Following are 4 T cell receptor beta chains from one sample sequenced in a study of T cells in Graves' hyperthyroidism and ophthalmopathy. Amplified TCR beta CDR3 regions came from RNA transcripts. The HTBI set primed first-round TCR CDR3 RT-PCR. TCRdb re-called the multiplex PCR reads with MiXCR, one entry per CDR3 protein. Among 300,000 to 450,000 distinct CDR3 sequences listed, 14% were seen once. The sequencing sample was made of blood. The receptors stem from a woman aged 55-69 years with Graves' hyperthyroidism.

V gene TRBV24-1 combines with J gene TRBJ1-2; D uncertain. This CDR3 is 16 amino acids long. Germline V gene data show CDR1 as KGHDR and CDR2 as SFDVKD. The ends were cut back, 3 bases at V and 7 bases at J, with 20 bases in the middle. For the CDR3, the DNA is TGTGCCACCAGTGATGCCCCGAGTGGCGCTAGCGGTGGCTACACCTTC. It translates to CATSDAPSGASGGYTF.

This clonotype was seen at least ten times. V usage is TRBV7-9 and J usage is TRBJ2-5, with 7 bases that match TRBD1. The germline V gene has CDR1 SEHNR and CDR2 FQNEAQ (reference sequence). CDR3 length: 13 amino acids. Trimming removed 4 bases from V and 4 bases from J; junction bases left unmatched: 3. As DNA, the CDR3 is TGTGCCAGCAGCTACCGGGACAGAGAGACCCAGTACTTC. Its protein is CASSYRDRETQYF.

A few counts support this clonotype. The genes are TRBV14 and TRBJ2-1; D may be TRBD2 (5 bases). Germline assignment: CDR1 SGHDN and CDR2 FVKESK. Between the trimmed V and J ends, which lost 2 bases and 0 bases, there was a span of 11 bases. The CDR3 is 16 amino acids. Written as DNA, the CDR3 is TGTGCCAGCAGCCAATTTGCGGGTAGCTCCTACAATGAGCAGTTCTTC. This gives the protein CASSQFAGSSYNEQFF.

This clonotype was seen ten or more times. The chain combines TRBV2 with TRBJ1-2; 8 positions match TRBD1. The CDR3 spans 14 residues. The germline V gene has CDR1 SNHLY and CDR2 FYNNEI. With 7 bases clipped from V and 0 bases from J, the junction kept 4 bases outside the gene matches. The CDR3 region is CASMPGQANYGYTF. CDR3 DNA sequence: TGTGCCAGCATGCCGGGACAGGCTAACTATGGCTACACCTTC.